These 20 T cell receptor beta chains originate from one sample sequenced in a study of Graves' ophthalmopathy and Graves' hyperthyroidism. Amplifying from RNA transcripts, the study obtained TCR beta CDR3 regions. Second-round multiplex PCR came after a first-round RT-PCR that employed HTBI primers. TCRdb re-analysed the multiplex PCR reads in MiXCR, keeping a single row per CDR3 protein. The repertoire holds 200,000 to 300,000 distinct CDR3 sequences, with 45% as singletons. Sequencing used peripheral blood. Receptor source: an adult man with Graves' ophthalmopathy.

The CDR3 nucleotides read TGTGCCAGCAGTTTGGGACGGCATAATGAAAAACTGTTTTTT. It specifies CASSLGRHNEKLFF. The V gene is TRBV27, the J gene TRBJ1-4, with D maybe TRBD1 (5 bases). V was shortened by 3 bases and J by 4 bases, with 9 bases between the two germline ends. The CDR3 covers 14 residues. Germline CDR1 reads MNHEY; CDR2 reads SMNVEV (reference sequence).

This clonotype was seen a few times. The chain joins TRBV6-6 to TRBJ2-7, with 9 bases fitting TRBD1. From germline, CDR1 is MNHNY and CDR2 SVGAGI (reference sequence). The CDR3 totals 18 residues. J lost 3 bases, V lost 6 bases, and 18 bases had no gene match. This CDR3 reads CASRIGGATGTGIYEQYF. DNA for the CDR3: TGTGCCAGCAGGATTGGGGGGGCGACCGGGACAGGGATCTACGAGCAGTACTTC.

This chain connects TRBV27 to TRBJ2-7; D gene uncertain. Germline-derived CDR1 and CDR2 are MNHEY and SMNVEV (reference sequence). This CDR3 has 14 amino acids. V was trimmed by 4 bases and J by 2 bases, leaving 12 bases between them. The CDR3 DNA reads TGTGCCAGCAGTTCACGCGCCCCCCCCTACGAGCAGTACTTC. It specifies CASSSRAPPYEQYF.

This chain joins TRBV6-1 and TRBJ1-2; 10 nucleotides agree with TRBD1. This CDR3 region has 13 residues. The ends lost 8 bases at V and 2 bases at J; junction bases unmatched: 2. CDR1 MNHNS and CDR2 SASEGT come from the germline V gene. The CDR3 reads CASWTGGNYGYTF. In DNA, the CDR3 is TGTGCCAGCTGGACAGGGGGAAACTATGGCTACACCTTC.

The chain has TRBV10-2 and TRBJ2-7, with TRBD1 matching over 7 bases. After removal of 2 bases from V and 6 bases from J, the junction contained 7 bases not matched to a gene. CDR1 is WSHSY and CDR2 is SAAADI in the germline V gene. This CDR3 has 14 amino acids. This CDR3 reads CASSETWTGSEQYF. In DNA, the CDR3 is TGCGCCAGCAGTGAGACCTGGACAGGTAGCGAGCAGTACTTC.

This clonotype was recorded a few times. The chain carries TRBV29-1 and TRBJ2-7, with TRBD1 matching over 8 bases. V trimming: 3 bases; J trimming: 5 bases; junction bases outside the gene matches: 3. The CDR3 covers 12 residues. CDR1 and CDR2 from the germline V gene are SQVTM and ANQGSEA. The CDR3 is CSVDETGDEQYF. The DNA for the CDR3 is TGCAGCGTTGACGAGACAGGGGACGAGCAGTACTTC.

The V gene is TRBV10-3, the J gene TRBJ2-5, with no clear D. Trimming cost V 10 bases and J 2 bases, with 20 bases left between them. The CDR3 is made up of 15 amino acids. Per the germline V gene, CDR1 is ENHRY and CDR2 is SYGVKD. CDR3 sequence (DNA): TGTGCCAGCGGAGAGACCGGCCACACTCAAGAGACCCAGTACTTC. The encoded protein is CASGETGHTQETQYF.

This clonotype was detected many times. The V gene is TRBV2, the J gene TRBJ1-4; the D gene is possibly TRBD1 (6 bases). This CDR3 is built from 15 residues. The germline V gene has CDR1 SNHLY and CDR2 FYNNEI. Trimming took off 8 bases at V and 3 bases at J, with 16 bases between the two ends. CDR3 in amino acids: CASRGQPPANEKLFF. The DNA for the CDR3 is TGTGCCAGCCGCGGACAGCCTCCCGCTAATGAAAAACTGTTTTTT.

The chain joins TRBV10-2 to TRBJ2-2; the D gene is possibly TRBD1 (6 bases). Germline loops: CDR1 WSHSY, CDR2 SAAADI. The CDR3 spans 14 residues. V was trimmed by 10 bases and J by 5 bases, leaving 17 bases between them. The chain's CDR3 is CATQAGEGTGELFF. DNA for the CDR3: TGCGCCACACAGGCAGGGGAAGGGACCGGGGAGCTGTTTTTT.

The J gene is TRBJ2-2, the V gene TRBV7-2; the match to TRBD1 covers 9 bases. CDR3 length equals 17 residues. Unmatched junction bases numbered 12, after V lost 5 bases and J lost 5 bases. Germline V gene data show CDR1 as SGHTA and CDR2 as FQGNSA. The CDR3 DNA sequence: TGTGCCAGCAGCCAACCCCATGGGACAGGGCAGACCGGGGAGCTGTTTTTT. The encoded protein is CASSQPHGTGQTGELFF.

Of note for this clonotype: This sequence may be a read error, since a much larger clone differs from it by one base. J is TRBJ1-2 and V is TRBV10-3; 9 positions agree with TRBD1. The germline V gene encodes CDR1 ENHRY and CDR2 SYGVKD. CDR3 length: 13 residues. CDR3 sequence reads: CVISSGTGSGYTF. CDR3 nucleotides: TGTGTCATCAGTTCCGGGACAGGGTCTGGCTACACCTTC.

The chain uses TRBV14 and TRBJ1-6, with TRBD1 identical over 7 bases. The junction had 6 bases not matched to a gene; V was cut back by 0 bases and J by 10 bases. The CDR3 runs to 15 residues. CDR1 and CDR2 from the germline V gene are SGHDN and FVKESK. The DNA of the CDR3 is TGTGCCAGCAGCCAAGAGCGACAGGGCCTCTCACCCCTCCACTTT. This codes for CASSQERQGLSPLHF.

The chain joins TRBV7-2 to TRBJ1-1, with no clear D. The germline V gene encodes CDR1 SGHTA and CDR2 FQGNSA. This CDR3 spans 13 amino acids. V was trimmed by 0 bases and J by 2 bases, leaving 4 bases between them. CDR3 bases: TGTGCCAGCAGCTTAGCTTACAACACTGAAGCTTTCTTT. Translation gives CASSLAYNTEAFF.

The chain's CDR3 is CASSIGDRPPEAFF. DNA for the CDR3: TGTGCCAGCAGCATAGGCGACAGGCCCCCTGAAGCTTTCTTT. This chain links TRBV5-4 with TRBJ1-1; possibly TRBD1 for D (6 bases). CDR3 size: 14 residues. Trimming took 4 bases from V and 6 from J, leaving 16 bases between them. Germline CDR1 is SGHNT and CDR2 is YYREEE (reference sequence).

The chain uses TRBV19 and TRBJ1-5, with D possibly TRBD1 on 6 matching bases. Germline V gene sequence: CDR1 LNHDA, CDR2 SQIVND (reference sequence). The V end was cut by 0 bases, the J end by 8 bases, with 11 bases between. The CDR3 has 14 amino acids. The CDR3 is CASSIETGNKPQHF. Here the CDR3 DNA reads TGTGCCAGTAGTATAGAGACAGGTAATAAGCCCCAGCATTTT.

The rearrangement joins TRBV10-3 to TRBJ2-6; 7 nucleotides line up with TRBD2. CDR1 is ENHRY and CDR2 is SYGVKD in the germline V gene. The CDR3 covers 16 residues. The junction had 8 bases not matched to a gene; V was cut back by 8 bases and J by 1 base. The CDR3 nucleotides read TGTGCCATCGAAGGAGTGGGGGGGTCTGGGGCCAACGTCCTGACTTTC. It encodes CAIEGVGGSGANVLTF.

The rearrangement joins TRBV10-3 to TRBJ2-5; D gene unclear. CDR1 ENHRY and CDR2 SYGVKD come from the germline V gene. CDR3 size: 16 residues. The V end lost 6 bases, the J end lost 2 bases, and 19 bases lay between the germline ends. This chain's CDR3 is CAIRDSTVDWQETQYF. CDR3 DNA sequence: TGTGCCATCAGAGATTCTACAGTAGACTGGCAAGAGACCCAGTACTTC.

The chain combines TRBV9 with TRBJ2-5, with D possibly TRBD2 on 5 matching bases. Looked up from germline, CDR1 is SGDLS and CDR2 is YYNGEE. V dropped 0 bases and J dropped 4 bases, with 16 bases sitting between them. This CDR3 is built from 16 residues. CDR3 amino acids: CASSVGRSSWGETQYF. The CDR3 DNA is TGTGCCAGCAGCGTAGGGAGGTCCTCTTGGGGAGAGACCCAGTACTTC.

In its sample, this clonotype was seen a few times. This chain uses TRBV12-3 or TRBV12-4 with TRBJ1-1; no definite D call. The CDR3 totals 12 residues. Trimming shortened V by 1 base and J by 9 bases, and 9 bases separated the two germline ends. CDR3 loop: CASSLGRGKAFF. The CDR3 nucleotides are TGTGCCAGCAGTTTAGGGAGAGGGAAAGCTTTCTTT.

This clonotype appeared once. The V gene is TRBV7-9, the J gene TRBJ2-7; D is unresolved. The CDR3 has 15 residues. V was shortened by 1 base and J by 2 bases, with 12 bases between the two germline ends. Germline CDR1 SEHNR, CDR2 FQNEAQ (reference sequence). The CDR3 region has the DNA TGTGCCAGCAGCTTAGATCTTGGCCTCCCCTACGAGCAGTACTTC. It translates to CASSLDLGLPYEQYF.